The 28 T cell receptor beta chains listed next were all sequenced from one sample in a study of identical twins. One entry per CDR3 protein, called by TCRdb with MiXCR from the 5' RACE reads. This table has around 650,000 distinct CDR3 sequences, 7.1% appearing once. These sequences were also reported in another study, on yellow fever vaccine responses in identical twins.

The material sequenced was PBMCs. These receptor sequences come from a woman aged 18-35 years in good health.

Ten or more counts support this clonotype. The chain combines TRBV5-1 with TRBJ2-3; 7 bases are a match to TRBD2. The CDR3 consists of 15 residues. V was pared by 4 bases and J by 7 bases, with 12 bases of the junction left unmatched. Germline CDR1 and CDR2: SGHRS and YFSETQ. The DNA of the CDR3 is TGCGCCAGCAGCCTCGCCTCGGGACTAAAGAATACGCAGTATTTT. Residues: CASSLASGLKNTQYF. Filled out from reference TRBV5-1 and TRBJ2-3, the complete variable domain reads KAGVTQTPRYLIKTRGQQVTLSCSPISGHRSVSWYQQTPGQGLQFLFEYFSETQRNKGNFPGRFSGRQFSNSRSEMNVSTLELGDSALYLCASSLASGLKNTQYFGPGTRLTVL.

Of note for this clonotype: Sequence at one end of the junction differs from germline and may be a read error. Written as DNA, the CDR3 is TGTGCCAGCAGTGAACAGGGGAACACTGAAGCTCTCTTT. It codes for CASSEQGNTEALF. The chain couples TRBV27 to TRBJ1-1, with TRBD1 matching over 7 bases. Looked up from germline, CDR1 is MNHEY and CDR2 is SMNVEV (reference sequence). The CDR3 has 13 residues.

This clonotype was counted at least ten times. This chain links TRBV11-2 with TRBJ2-1; 9 bases align to TRBD1. This CDR3 spans 15 amino acids. The V segment lost 5 bases and the J segment 7 bases; nucleotides outside the gene matches: 9. The germline CDR1 and CDR2 sequences are SGHAT and FQNNGV. The CDR3 DNA reads as TGTGCCAGCAGCCCGCCGGGACAGGGAAAGAATGAGCAGTTCTTC. It specifies CASSPPGQGKNEQFF.

CDR3 amino acids: CASSSGQGASETQYF. The CDR3 nucleotides read TGTGCCAGCAGCTCGGGACAGGGGGCTTCAGAGACCCAGTACTTC. V usage is TRBV12-3 or TRBV12-4 and J usage is TRBJ2-5, with 12 positions matching TRBD1. The CDR3 runs to 15 residues. The V gene end was trimmed by 6 bases and the J gene end by 4 bases; junction bases not matched to a gene: 6.

CDR3 DNA sequence: TGTGCCACCAGTGACGCCCCCAAGCCCGGGACAGGGGGCAGTACCGGGGAGCTGTTTTTT. Its protein product is CATSDAPKPGTGGSTGELFF. The V gene is TRBV24-1, the J gene TRBJ2-2; TRBD1 agrees at 12 bases. The junction had 16 bases not matched to a gene; V was cut back by 4 bases and J by 5 bases. Germline CDR1 KGHDR, CDR2 SFDVKD. CDR3 length: 20 residues.

There are a few counts of this clonotype. The rearrangement joins TRBV20-1 to TRBJ2-1, with 8 bases matching TRBD2. This CDR3 region has 15 residues. CDR1 and CDR2 (germline): DFQATT, SNEGSKA (reference sequence). The V segment lost 1 base and the J segment 7 bases; nucleotides outside the gene matches: 9. The CDR3 protein is CSARAGYGGANEQFF. DNA for the CDR3: TGCAGTGCTAGAGCTGGGTACGGGGGGGCGAATGAGCAGTTCTTC.

This clonotype was recorded a few times. The chain couples TRBV29-1 to TRBJ1-1, with D perhaps TRBD1 (5 bases). Germline CDR1 and CDR2: SQVTM and ANQGSEA. This CDR3 spans 13 amino acids. Trimming removed 3 bases at V and 1 base at J, with 9 bases between. DNA of the CDR3: TGCAGCGTTGATGGCAGGGCGAACACTGAAGCTTTCTTT. It yields the protein CSVDGRANTEAFF. Full variable domain (remainder filled in from reference TRBV29-1 and TRBJ1-1): SAVISQKPSRDICQRGTSLTIQCQVDSQVTMMFWYRQQPGQSLTLIATANQGSEATYESGFVIDKFPISRPNLTFSTLTVSNMSPEDSSIYLCSVDGRANTEAFFGQGTRLTVV.

This rearrangement joins TRBV12-3 or TRBV12-4 to TRBJ2-3, with D tentatively TRBD2 (6 bases). This CDR3 has 14 residues. Between the trimmed V and J ends, which lost 8 bases and 5 bases, there was a span of 17 bases. The CDR3 DNA follows: TGTGCCAGCCGAAAAATAGCGGAAGAAGATACGCAGTATTTT. Its protein is CASRKIAEEDTQYF.

The chain has TRBV20-1 and TRBJ1-1; 7 nucleotides align to TRBD1. The CDR3 runs to 11 residues. With 6 bases clipped from V and 7 bases from J, the junction kept 5 bases outside the gene matches. Per the germline V gene, CDR1 is DFQATT and CDR2 is SNEGSKA (reference sequence). Here the CDR3 reads CSAPTGYEAFF. DNA for the CDR3: TGCAGTGCCCCGACAGGGTATGAAGCTTTCTTT.

The V gene is TRBV5-5, the J gene TRBJ2-1; D ambiguous. The CDR3 is made up of 14 amino acids. Germline CDR1 and CDR2: SGHKS and YYEKEE (reference sequence). The germline V and J ends were trimmed by 2 bases and 3 bases, with 9 bases remaining between them. The CDR3 nucleotides read TGTGCCAGCAGCTTAAGAGACGTCTACAATGAGCAGTTCTTC. This codes for CASSLRDVYNEQFF.

The V gene is TRBV7-9, the J gene TRBJ2-7; the D is unclear. The CDR3 spans 13 residues. V was pared by 5 bases and J by 3 bases, with 11 bases between. Germline values: CDR1 SEHNR, CDR2 FQNEAQ (reference sequence). The CDR3 region is CASSLYSRYEQYV. The CDR3, as DNA: TGTGCCAGCAGCCTATACAGCCGCTACGAGCAGTACGTC.

This clonotype was seen repeatedly, ten times or more. V gene TRBV24-1 combines with J gene TRBJ2-2; D possibly uses TRBD1 or TRBD2 (5 bases each). V was trimmed by 2 bases and J by 3 bases, leaving 15 bases between them. The CDR3 runs 17 residues. CDR1 and CDR2 (germline): KGHDR, SFDVKD. Written as DNA, the CDR3 is TGTGCCACCAGTGATTCCGGAGGCCAGGGTTACACCGGGGAGCTGTTTTTT. Its protein is CATSDSGGQGYTGELFF.

The chain carries TRBV5-5 and TRBJ1-1; perhaps TRBD1 as D (6 bases). The germline V gene encodes CDR1 SGHKS and CDR2 YYEKEE (reference sequence). The ends were cut back, 0 bases at V and 2 bases at J, with 14 bases in the middle. The CDR3 is 16 amino acids. The CDR3 is CASSLDPGHKNTEAFF. CDR3 DNA: TGTGCCAGCAGCTTGGACCCGGGACACAAAAACACTGAAGCTTTCTTT.

This clonotype was counted only a few times. The V and J genes are TRBV6-5 and TRBJ2-6, with D unclear. CDR1 MNHEY and CDR2 SVGAGI come from the germline V gene. Trimming removed 3 bases at V and 2 bases at J, with 8 bases between. CDR3 length: 15 residues. The CDR3 DNA is TGTGCCAGCAGTTATACTCAGACTGGGGCCAACGTCCTGACTTTC. Its protein product is CASSYTQTGANVLTF.

The table lists this clonotype with many counts. The genes are TRBV12-3 or TRBV12-4 and TRBJ2-2; D is ambiguous. CDR3 size: 14 residues. Trimming left V 4 bases short and J 4 bases short, with 10 bases between. In DNA form, the CDR3 reads TGTGCCAGCAGTTCCCCTCCACTCACCGGGGAGCTGTTTTTT. As protein: CASSSPPLTGELFF.

This clonotype was seen a handful of times. J is TRBJ2-3 and V is TRBV28, with TRBD2 matching 11 bases. The CDR3 is made up of 16 amino acids. V lost 4 bases to trimming and J lost 2 bases; unmatched junction nucleotides: 5. Germline CDR1 and CDR2: MDHEN and SYDVKM. CDR3 sequence reads: CASSSILAGDTDTQYF. DNA of the CDR3: TGTGCCAGCAGTTCCATACTAGCGGGGGACACAGATACGCAGTATTTT. Supplemented by reference TRBV28 and TRBJ2-3, the full variable domain reads DVKVTQSSRYLVKRTGEKVFLECVQDMDHENMFWYRQDPGLGLRLIYFSYDVKMKEKGDIPEGYSVSREKKERFSLILESASTNQTSMYLCASSSILAGDTDTQYFGPGTRLTVL.

The chain links TRBV11-2 to TRBJ1-5; tentative D call: TRBD1 (5 bases). V was cut by 1 base and J by 4 bases, with 11 bases left in between. The CDR3 is 15 residues long. Germline values: CDR1 SGHAT, CDR2 FQNNGV. In DNA form, the CDR3 reads TGTGCCAGCAGCTTAGGTCCTGGGGGTAATCAGCCCCAGCATTTT. Amino acids: CASSLGPGGNQPQHF.

This clonotype was seen at least ten times. In DNA, the CDR3 is TGTGCCAGCAGCAAGATACCTATATGGAATGGCTACACCTTC. Translation gives CASSKIPIWNGYTF. The chain couples TRBV12-3 or TRBV12-4 to TRBJ1-2; D ambiguous. This CDR3 is built from 14 residues. Trimming removed 6 bases from V and 6 bases from J, with 17 bases in between.

This clonotype was seen ten or more times. CDR3 bases: TGTGCCAGCAGCCCAGGAGGGGCGGCAGGTGAAAAACTGTTTTTT. It yields the protein CASSPGGAAGEKLFF. The chain recombines TRBV3-1 with TRBJ1-4; possibly TRBD1 for D (5 bases). Germline values: CDR1 LGHDT, CDR2 YNNKEL (reference sequence). V gave up 4 bases and J gave up 7 bases, with 16 bases separating them. The CDR3 has 15 amino acids.

This clonotype has just a few counts. The V and J genes are TRBV20-1 and TRBJ2-2; no reliable D call. Germline CDR1 DFQATT, CDR2 SNEGSKA (reference sequence). V lost 1 base and J 7 bases, leaving 4 bases between the germline ends. This CDR3 is built from 11 residues. The CDR3 DNA follows: TGCAGTGCTAGAGTTGGCGGGGAGCTGTTTTTT. Translation: CSARVGGELFF.

This clonotype has just a few counts. The chain is built from TRBV7-6 and TRBJ2-5, with D perhaps matching TRBD1 (6 bases). Looked up from germline, CDR1 is SGHVS and CDR2 is FNYEAQ. Trimming pared 3 bases from V and 5 bases from J, leaving 13 bases between. The CDR3 totals 14 residues. CDR3 residues: CASSFLWGQETQYF. CDR3 in DNA: TGTGCCAGCAGCTTCCTTTGGGGGCAGGAGACCCAGTACTTC.

J is TRBJ2-3 and V is TRBV7-9, with a tentative D call TRBD1 (5 bases). The CDR3 has 15 residues. Trimming shortened V by 1 base and J by 2 bases, and 10 bases separated the two germline ends. The germline CDR1 and CDR2 sequences are SEHNR and FQNEAQ (reference sequence). The CDR3 sequence is CASSLGTSYTDTQYF. CDR3 DNA sequence: TGTGCCAGCAGCTTAGGGACAAGCTACACAGATACGCAGTATTTT.

This clonotype has just a few counts. J is TRBJ2-5 and V is TRBV28; 8 bases line up with TRBD1. The V and J ends lost 6 bases and 4 bases, in that order; junction bases with no gene match: 10. The CDR3 totals 15 residues. Germline-derived CDR1 and CDR2 are MDHEN and SYDVKM. The chain's CDR3 is CASRPWTGPPETQYF. The DNA of the CDR3 is TGTGCCAGCAGACCTTGGACAGGGCCCCCAGAGACCCAGTACTTC.

There are many counts of this clonotype. The V gene is TRBV7-2, the J gene TRBJ2-3, with 12 bases matching TRBD2. The junction had 4 bases not matched to a gene; V was cut back by 6 bases and J by 3 bases. The CDR3 is 15 amino acids. Germline lookup yields CDR1 SGHTA and CDR2 FQGNSA. CDR3 bases: TGTGCCAGCAGAAGACTAGCGGGGGATACAGATACGCAGTATTTT. Translation gives CASRRLAGDTDTQYF.

This clonotype was observed a few times. The chain joins TRBV6-1 to TRBJ2-2; 12 bases align to TRBD2. V shed 7 bases and J 0 bases; nucleotides not matched to a gene: 12. The CDR3 length is 19 residues. Germline CDR1 MNHNS, CDR2 SASEGT. The CDR3 nucleotides are TGTGCCAGCAAAGGGGAGACTAGCGGGGGACTTTCGAACACCGGGGAGCTGTTTTTT. It translates to CASKGETSGGLSNTGELFF.

The CDR3 region is CSVEGIYEQYF. CDR3 in DNA: TGCAGCGTTGAAGGCATCTACGAGCAGTACTTC. The chain joins TRBV29-1 to TRBJ2-7; no definite D call. Germline-derived CDR1 and CDR2 are SQVTM and ANQGSEA. Trimming stripped 1 base from V and 3 bases from J, with 4 bases between. The CDR3 has 11 amino acids.

This clonotype was detected ten times or more. The V and J genes are TRBV10-3 and TRBJ1-1; the D gene is possibly TRBD1 (5 bases). V was clipped by 4 bases and J by 1 base, with 13 bases between them. Germline V gene data show CDR1 as ENHRY and CDR2 as SYGVKD. CDR3 length equals 15 residues. The chain's CDR3 is CAISASRGGNTEAFF. CDR3 DNA sequence: TGTGCCATCAGTGCTTCTAGGGGTGGGAACACTGAAGCTTTCTTT.

This chain links TRBV10-3 with TRBJ2-5, with 7 bases matching TRBD2. CDR3 length equals 15 residues. Germline CDR1 ENHRY, CDR2 SYGVKD. With V trimmed by 0 bases and J by 3 bases, 4 bases remained unmatched. The CDR3 DNA sequence: TGTGCCATCAGTGAGTCGGCTAGCGGCGAAGAGACCCAGTACTTC. Translated: CAISESASGEETQYF.